This is a list of T cell receptor beta chains from one sample in a study of cytomegalovirus exposure and HLA in healthy donors. Some clones are missing from TCRdb's copy, which holds only in-frame ones; the method was immunoSEQ multiplex PCR. The top ten hold 6.5% of the sample, which has about 150,000 clones, over 60% seen once. The specimen sequenced was PBMCs. The receptors originated from a woman in her sixties or seventies in good health and CMV-seronegative. CDR3s include the opening cysteine and the closing phenylalanine or tryptophan. Each record gives: D gene, J gene, V gene, clone size, CDR3 DNA, CDR3 protein. A D gene is named only where the DNA matches it firmly. Some rows mark clone size as missing; the rest say once, few, many or name a class of expanded clone.

.,TRBJ1-5,TRBV15,.,TGTGCCACCAGCATCGGTGGAGCGCCCAATCAGCCCCAGCATTTT,CATSIGGAPNQPQHF
.,TRBJ1-6,TRBV7-9,.,TGTGCCAGCAGGTACAGGGCAACCAATTCACCCCTCCACTTT,CASRYRATNSPLHF
.,TRBJ1-4,TRBV6-1,.,TGTGCCAGCAGCCGGTATCGAATCGAAAAACTGTTTTTT,CASSRYRIEKLFF
.,TRBJ2-3,TRBV21-1,.,TGTGCCAGCAGCACCGCGACAGGGGTCACAGATACGCAGTATTTT,CASSTATGVTDTQYF
.,TRBJ2-5,TRBV7-9,.,TGTGCCAGCAGCTTAGGGTTGAGTGAGACCCAGTACTTC,CASSLGLSETQYF
TRBD1,TRBJ2-7,TRBV7-9,.,TGTGCCAGCAGCCCCGGACAGGGGCGCGAGCAGTACTTC,CASSPGQGREQYF
.,TRBJ2-4,TRBV19,.,TGTGCCAGTAAGCAGGGGTCCAAAAACATTCAGTACTTC,CASKQGSKNIQYF
.,TRBJ1-5,TRBV23-1,.,TGCGCCAGCAGTCAAGGCCGTGGTGTATTTCAGCCCCAGCATTTT,CASSQGRGVFQPQHF
TRBD1,TRBJ1-1,TRBV7-9,few,TGTGCCAGCAGCCTAGCATGGGACAGGAGGATCTTT,CASSLAWDRRIF
.,TRBJ2-3,TRBV4-3,.,TGCGCCAGCAGCCATGGTACTCCAGGCCGGCCGCAGTATTTT,CASSHGTPGRPQYF
.,TRBJ2-3,TRBV19,.,TGTGCCAGTAGTAACAACAGGGTGCCAGATACGCAGTATTTT,CASSNNRVPDTQYF
.,TRBJ1-5,TRBV2,few,TGTGCCAGCAAGGGGAATAGCAATCAGCCCCAGCATTTT,CASKGNSNQPQHF
TRBD1,TRBJ2-5,TRBV7-8,few,TGTGCCAGCAGCTTAGCCCAGGGGGCAGGCCAAGAGACCCAGTACTTC,CASSLAQGAGQETQYF
TRBD1,TRBJ1-5,TRBV7-9,.,TGTGCCAGCAGACCAGGGGGTTGCCCCCTACCCCAGCCCCAGCATTTT,CASRPGGCPLPQPQHF
.,TRBJ2-4,TRBV29-1,.,TGCAGCCCGCACCCCAAGGGCAGGGATCTAGCCAAAAACATTCAGTACTTC,CSPHPKGRDLAKNIQYF
TRBD1,TRBJ2-7,TRBV5-1,.,TGCGCCAGCAGCTTGGGGACAGGGGCCCTCGCCTCCTACGAGCAGTACTTC,CASSLGTGALASYEQYF
.,TRBJ1-1,TRBV5-6,few,TGTGCCAGCAGCTTGGTAGACTGGGTGGACACTGAAGCTTTCTTT,CASSLVDWVDTEAFF
.,TRBJ1-2,TRBV9,.,TGTGCCAGCAGCGTAGGACAGGATGGGAATGGCTACACCTTC,CASSVGQDGNGYTF
.,TRBJ2-2,TRBV7-3,few,TGTGCCAGCAGCCCCCGTCGGTTCCTGTTTTTT,CASSPRRFLFF
.,TRBJ2-2,TRBV2,.,TGTGCCAGCTCGAGGGGGATGGCCGGGGAGCTGTTTTTT,CASSRGMAGELFF
.,TRBJ1-2,TRBV6-6,once,TGTGCCAGCTACAGCAACCGGGGGGGAGCCTATGGCTACACCTTC,CASYSNRGGAYGYTF
.,TRBJ2-2,TRBV5-1,few,TGCGCCAGCAGCTTGGAACTAGACAATCCCGGGGAGCTGTTTTTT,CASSLELDNPGELFF
TRBD1,TRBJ1-5,TRBV19,.,TGTGCCAGTAGTATAAGACAGGGGGCCGGGAGCAATCAGCCCCAGCATTTT,CASSIRQGAGSNQPQHF
.,TRBJ1-5,TRBV7-2,.,TGTGCCAGCAGCCCCAGGGCGTGGAGCAATCAGCCCCAGCATTTT,CASSPRAWSNQPQHF
TRBD2,TRBJ2-1,TRBV19,.,TGTGCCAGTAGTCCCAAAGGAGCGGGGGGGCGAGAGGAGCAGTTCTTC,CASSPKGAGGREEQFF
.,TRBJ2-3,TRBV7-2,.,TGTGCCAGCAGCCCTCAGGTGTTAGGGGCAGATACGCAGTATTTT,CASSPQVLGADTQYF
TRBD1,TRBJ1-1,TRBV6-5,.,TGTGCCAGCAAGCTGACAGGGTACACTGAAGCTTTCTTT,CASKLTGYTEAFF
TRBD2,TRBJ2-3,TRBV6-8,.,TGTGCCAGCAGTTACTCGAGTAGGCCTAGCGGGAGGGCCACAACTAGCACAGATACGCAGTATTTT,CASSYSSRPSGRATTSTDTQYF